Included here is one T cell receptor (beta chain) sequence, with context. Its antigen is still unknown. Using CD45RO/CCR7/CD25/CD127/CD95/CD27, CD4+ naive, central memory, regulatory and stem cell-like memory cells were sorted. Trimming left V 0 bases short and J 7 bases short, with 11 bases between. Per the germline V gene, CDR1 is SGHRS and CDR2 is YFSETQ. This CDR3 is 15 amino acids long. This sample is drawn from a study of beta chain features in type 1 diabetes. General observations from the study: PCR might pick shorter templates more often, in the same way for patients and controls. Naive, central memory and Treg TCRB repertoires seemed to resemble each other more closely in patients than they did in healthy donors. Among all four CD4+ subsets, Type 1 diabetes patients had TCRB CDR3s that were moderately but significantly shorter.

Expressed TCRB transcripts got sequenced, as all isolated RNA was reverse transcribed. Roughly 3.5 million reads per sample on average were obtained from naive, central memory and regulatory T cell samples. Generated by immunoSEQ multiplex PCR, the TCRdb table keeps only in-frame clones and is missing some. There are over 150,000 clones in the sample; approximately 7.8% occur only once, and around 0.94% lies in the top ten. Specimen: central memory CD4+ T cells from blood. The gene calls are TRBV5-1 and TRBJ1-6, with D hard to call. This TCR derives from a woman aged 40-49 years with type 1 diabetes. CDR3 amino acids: CASSLASSQNSPLHF. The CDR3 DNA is TGCGCCAGCAGCTTGGCCTCTTCGCAGAATTCACCCCTCCACTTT.